The text below deals with one T cell receptor (beta chain). This sample is drawn from a study of blood T cell repertoires in COVID-19. Across the whole study: Specimens from acute and convalescent COVID-19 originated in the United States, Italy and Spain. Sources were T cells, B-cell-depleted T cells, or PBMCs; the material itself was cDNA or gDNA.

Enrollment of patients from Seattle took place during active infection, with longitudinal follow-up. The method was immunoSEQ multiplex PCR; TCRdb's version includes in-frame clones alone and lacks a portion of them. The sample includes fewer than 65,000 clones, 80% to 90% of them seen just once. The CDR3 has 15 residues. The J segment lost 2 bases and the V segment lost 5 bases, leaving 6 bases of the junction unmatched. Per the germline V gene, CDR1 is MNHEY and CDR2 is SMNVEV (reference sequence). Sequences were obtained from peripheral blood. This chain links TRBV27 with TRBJ2-7; 10 bases match TRBD2. The TCR originated in a woman aged 60-75 years with COVID-19, enrolled during active disease. The CDR3 region is CASSPLAGDAYEQYF. Written as DNA, the CDR3 is TGTGCCAGCAGTCCCCTAGCGGGAGACGCCTACGAGCAGTACTTC.